Listed here are 22 T cell receptor beta chains from one sample, sequenced in a study of T cell responses to AZD1222 COVID-19 vaccine. Sequencing was performed with immunoSEQ multiplex PCR; in TCRdb, only in-frame clones are kept and a portion is missing. The sample holds 100,000 or so clones; around 86% are singletons and the top ten take roughly 6.5%. This specimen consisted of peripheral blood, obtained on day 0 of AZD1222 vaccination. Source of these receptors: an adult in good health.

This chain links TRBV30 with TRBJ2-2, with TRBD1 as a possible D gene (6 bases). Germline lookup yields CDR1 GTSNPN and CDR2 SVGIG (reference sequence). The CDR3 extends over 13 amino acids. V gave up 5 bases and J gave up 6 bases, with 13 bases separating them. The CDR3 loop is CAWQARGPGELFF. In DNA form, the CDR3 reads TGTGCCTGGCAGGCCAGGGGTCCCGGGGAGCTGTTTTTT.

This chain links TRBV4-2 with TRBJ2-7; TRBD2 matches at 9 bases. The CDR3 contains 14 residues. After removal of 2 bases from V and 7 bases from J, the junction contained 6 bases not matched to a gene. Germline V gene lookup returns CDR1 LGHNA and CDR2 YNFKEQ. The CDR3 DNA reads TGTGCCAGCAGCCAAACTAGCGGGCCCTGGGAGCAGTACTTC. Translating gives CASSQTSGPWEQYF.

The chain combines TRBV10-1 with TRBJ2-7; 7 nucleotides align to TRBD1. Germline CDR1 WNHNN, CDR2 SYGVQD (reference sequence). The V gene end was trimmed by 6 bases and the J gene end by 7 bases; junction bases not matched to a gene: 12. The CDR3 is 14 residues long. CDR3 loop: CASSRDSSSGEQYF. DNA of the CDR3: TGCGCCAGCAGCCGGGACAGCTCATCGGGGGAGCAGTACTTC.

The V and J genes are TRBV3-1 (or the pseudogene TRBV3-2) and TRBJ1-2, with a possible D match to TRBD1 (5 bases). The CDR3 length is 17 residues. CDR1 and CDR2 from the germline V gene are LGHDT and YNNKEL (reference sequence). Trimming stripped 4 bases from V and 3 bases from J, with 21 bases between. The CDR3 here is CASSPRRGRSQYYGYTF. The CDR3, as DNA: TGTGCCAGCAGCCCCCGGAGGGGCCGATCCCAATACTATGGCTACACCTTC.

The chain is built from TRBV3-1 (or the pseudogene TRBV3-2) and TRBJ2-5; TRBD2 aligns across 9 bases. This CDR3 has 16 residues. Germline CDR1 is LGHDT and CDR2 is YNNKEL (reference sequence). The ends lost 0 bases at V and 5 bases at J; junction bases unmatched: 7. The CDR3 is CASSQDVLAGGETQYF. The CDR3 bases are TGTGCCAGCAGCCAAGATGTCTTGGCGGGGGGGGAGACCCAGTACTTC.

The V gene is TRBV18, the J gene TRBJ2-1; TRBD2 is a possible D gene (5 bases). The CDR3 sequence is 20 residues long. Germline assignment: CDR1 KGHSH and CDR2 LQKENI. Trimming removed 6 bases at V and 0 bases at J, with 27 bases between. The CDR3 region has the DNA TGTGCCAGCTCCCCCCCTCGGGGTTCTTCAGTCGTTGACTCCTACAATGAGCAGTTCTTC. Translation gives CASSPPRGSSVVDSYNEQFF.

The chain uses TRBV4-3 and TRBJ2-5; D gene ambiguous. Germline V gene data show CDR1 as LGHNA and CDR2 as YSLEER. This CDR3 has 14 amino acids. Trimming stripped 0 bases from V and 2 bases from J, with 7 bases between. The CDR3: CASSQDRIQETQYF. In nucleotides, the CDR3 is TGCGCCAGCAGCCAAGACAGAATTCAAGAGACCCAGTACTTC.

V gene TRBV6-5 combines with J gene TRBJ1-3, with unresolved D. Germline CDR1 is MNHEY and CDR2 is SVGAGI. There are 14 residues in the CDR3. V was cut by 4 bases and J by 0 bases, with 7 bases left in between. The CDR3 nucleotides are TGTGCCAGCAGTTCAACAGTCTCTGGAAACACCATATATTTT. Translation gives CASSSTVSGNTIYF.

This clone was seen just once. The chain joins TRBV24-1 to TRBJ1-5, with no clear D. The CDR3 extends over 12 amino acids. The germline V and J ends were trimmed by 8 bases and 5 bases, with 9 bases remaining between them. The germline V gene encodes CDR1 KGHDR and CDR2 SFDVKD. The CDR3, as DNA: TGTGCCACCATCCAGTCGGATCAGCCCCAGCATTTT. Its translation is CATIQSDQPQHF.

As regards this clone: Other nucleotide sequences from this sample produce the same CDR3. This rearrangement joins TRBV7-2 to TRBJ2-7; TRBD2 aligns across 10 bases. This CDR3 is built from 15 residues. After removal of 1 base from V and 3 bases from J, the junction contained 3 bases not matched to a gene. Per germline, CDR1 SGHTA and CDR2 FQGNSA. In DNA, the CDR3 is TGTGCCAGCAGCTTAGGGGCTAGCGGGAGCTACGAGCAGTACTTC. Translation gives CASSLGASGSYEQYF.

This clone was seen more than once but under ten times. V gene TRBV6-2 or TRBV6-3 combines with J gene TRBJ1-5; 7 nucleotides agree with TRBD1. CDR1 and CDR2 (germline): MNHEY, SVGEGT. There are 15 residues in the CDR3. Losses at the gene ends were 1 base for V and 3 bases for J; bases not matched to a gene: 3. The CDR3 is CASSYLGGVNQPQHF. CDR3 coding DNA: TGTGCCAGCAGTTACTTAGGGGGCGTCAATCAGCCCCAGCATTTT.

V gene TRBV19 combines with J gene TRBJ2-7; D may be TRBD2 (6 bases). The CDR3 consists of 14 residues. The germline gives CDR1 LNHDA, CDR2 SQIVND (reference sequence). The V gene lost 5 bases and the J gene lost 6 bases, with 17 bases spanning the gap. CDR3 coding DNA: TGTGCCAGTAGTCTTGGCGGGGTAGTTGGCGAGCAGTACTTC. Translation: CASSLGGVVGEQYF.

The chain links TRBV7-9 to TRBJ1-2; D perhaps matches TRBD1 (6 bases). Between the trimmed V and J ends, which lost 0 bases and 6 bases, there was a span of 11 bases. CDR3 size: 14 residues. CDR1 is SEHNR and CDR2 is FQNEAQ in the germline V gene (reference sequence). The CDR3 sequence is CASSLAGGSNGYTF. CDR3 DNA sequence: TGTGCCAGCAGCTTAGCAGGGGGAAGCAATGGCTACACCTTC.

Only one count was recorded for this clone. J is TRBJ1-6 and V is TRBV30; D gene ambiguous. The germline V gene has CDR1 GTSNPN and CDR2 SVGIG (reference sequence). The CDR3 loop spans 12 amino acids. V lost 2 bases to trimming and J lost 9 bases, with 8 bases between them. CDR3 loop: CAWSTRGSPLHF. In DNA form, the CDR3 reads TGTGCCTGGAGTACCCGGGGTTCACCCCTCCACTTT.

This clone was observed a few times. The chain combines TRBV12-1 with TRBJ2-7. TRBV12-1 is a recognized pseudogene. The CDR3 has 14 residues. This chain's CDR3 is CASSFDMGSGEQYF. CDR3 nucleotide sequence: TGTGCCAGCAGCTTTGATATGGGATCCGGCGAGCAGTACTTC.

The chain links TRBV24-1 to TRBJ1-4; D is uncertain. The CDR3 contains 15 residues. Germline loops: CDR1 KGHDR, CDR2 SFDVKD. Trimming stripped 3 bases from V and 0 bases from J, with 7 bases between. The CDR3 region has the DNA TGTGCCACCAGTGATGGGAGTGCAACTAATGAAAAACTGTTTTTT. Encoded protein: CATSDGSATNEKLFF.

CDR3 in amino acids: CASSLQGANTIYF. DNA for the CDR3: TGTGCCAGCAGCTTACAGGGGGCCAACACCATATATTTT. V and J are TRBV5-4 and TRBJ1-3; the match to TRBD1 covers 9 bases. CDR1 and CDR2 (germline): SGHNT, YYREEE (reference sequence). The CDR3 consists of 13 residues. V lost 2 bases and J lost 7; bases outside the gene matches: 1. The whole variable domain, filled in from reference TRBV5-4 and TRBJ1-3, reads ETGVTQSPTHLIKTRGQQVTLRCSSQSGHNTVSWYQQALGQGPQFIFQYYREEENGRGNFPPRFSGLQFPNYSSELNVNALELDDSALYLCASSLQGANTIYFGEGSWLTVV.

Note on this clone: The DNA is left out, because the CDR3 cannot be placed on it with certainty; the CDR3 is given as TCRdb lists it. The gene calls are TRBV30 and TRBJ1-1; TRBD1, the D gene given by the table, was not confirmed from the DNA. The germline V gene has CDR1 GTSNPN and CDR2 SVGIG (reference sequence). The CDR3 comprises 13 residues, both ends counted. The CDR3 loop reads CAWTLAVDTEAFF.

The chain uses TRBV4-1 and TRBJ1-4, with D possibly being TRBD1 (6 bases). Germline V CDR1 and CDR2: MGHRA, YSYEKL. The CDR3 is made up of 13 amino acids. V gave up 3 bases and J gave up 10 bases, with 12 bases separating them. The CDR3 nucleotides read TGCGCCAGCAGCCAGGGGGAGGGGGGAAAACTGTTTTTT. This gives the protein CASSQGEGGKLFF.

The gene calls are TRBV5-1 and TRBJ2-7; the match to TRBD1 covers 8 bases. The CDR3 covers 14 residues. Germline V gene lookup returns CDR1 SGHRS and CDR2 YFSETQ. The V gene end was trimmed by 7 bases and the J gene end by 1 base; junction bases not matched to a gene: 7. CDR3 residues: CASRRQGSSYEQYF. CDR3 in DNA: TGCGCCAGCCGTAGACAGGGGTCTTCCTACGAGCAGTACTTC.

The chain links TRBV6-1 to TRBJ2-3; the D is unclear. Trimming took 3 bases from V and 4 from J, leaving 17 bases between them. Looked up from germline, CDR1 is MNHNS and CDR2 is SASEGT. The CDR3 contains 16 residues. CDR3 loop: CASSEDPGLNADTQYF. The CDR3 coding sequence is TGTGCCAGCAGTGAGGATCCCGGGTTGAACGCAGATACGCAGTATTTT.

The J gene is TRBJ2-7, the V gene TRBV7-8; the D gene is possibly TRBD2 (5 bases). V was cut by 5 bases and J by 3 bases, with 14 bases left in between. CDR3 length equals 14 residues. Germline CDR1 SGHVS, CDR2 FQNEAQ. The CDR3 loop is CASSVRGINYEQYF. The CDR3 region has the DNA TGTGCCAGCAGCGTAAGAGGGATAAACTACGAGCAGTACTTC.